This entry is about one T cell receptor beta chain. Its antigen is currently unknown. This may be a read error: a much more frequent sequence differs by one nucleotide. This sample was taken from a study of regulatory T cells in long-lasting Graves disease. The study's findings and limits: Compared with new cases, persistent Graves' patients showed reduced TCR diversity. Repertoires from persistent disease leaned toward TRBV28, TRBJ1-2 and TRBJ2-5.

Arm-PCR of CDR3 regions and iRepertoire HTBI primers were the basis on which TCR beta libraries were built. How the authors handled the data: The samples included 60 to 65 TRBV and approximately 15 TRBJ segments. TCRdb recomputed calls from the multiplex PCR reads with MiXCR, one row per CDR3 protein. TCRdb assigned the V and J calls; the authors' analysis was not used. Found here are about 420,000 distinct CDR3 sequences, around 24% of them singletons; the top ten hold approximately 28%. CDR1 MNHNS and CDR2 SASEGT come from the germline V gene. CDR3 length: 15 amino acids. Trimming stripped 2 bases from V and 2 bases from J, with 13 bases between. Time point reported: persistent/refractory GD, antithyroid drugs over 5 years with positive TRAb. From RNA extracted from PBMCs, the TCR library was made. By American Thyroid Association guidelines, Graves' disease was diagnosed in the cohort.

The chain has TRBV6-1 and TRBJ2-7; D gene ambiguous. The sequence came from a female donor with Graves disease. The input for sequencing was peripheral blood mononuclear cells (PBMCs), taken when the disease was refractory, from a patient treated with antithyroid drugs. The CDR3 DNA is TGTGCCAGCAGTGAAAGGGTGGCGGAAACCTACGAGCAGTACTTC. Translating it yields CASSERVAETYEQYF.